This passage covers 12 T cell receptor beta chains from one sample sequenced in a study of STAT5B mutations in CD4+ large granular lymphocyte leukemia. Sequencing used immunoSEQ multiplex PCR; TCRdb keeps in-frame clones, though not all of them. The sample yields approximately 20,000 clones, 70% to 85% seen once. Sample: CD4+ T cells from blood buffy coats. The receptor source for this set is a human donor in good health.

V is TRBV9 and J is TRBJ1-2; no reliable D call. CDR3 size: 12 residues. Germline-derived CDR1 and CDR2 are SGDLS and YYNGEE. V lost 8 bases to trimming and J lost 4 bases, with 12 bases between them. CDR3 loop: CASWRFLYGYTF. The CDR3 DNA follows: TGTGCCAGTTGGAGGTTTCTCTATGGCTACACCTTC.

The chain links TRBV6-1 to TRBJ2-7, with D possibly matching TRBD2 (6 bases). V was clipped by 7 bases and J by 3 bases, with 13 bases between them. Germline V gene data show CDR1 as MNHNS and CDR2 as SASEGT. The CDR3 length is 13 residues. The CDR3 coding sequence is TGTGCCAGCAAGGGACTTTCGCACTACGAGCAGTACTTC. Residues: CASKGLSHYEQYF.

The chain recombines TRBV25-1 with TRBJ2-7; 7 positions match TRBD1. V shed 3 bases, J shed 5 bases, and the junction held 10 bases outside the gene matches. The CDR3 is 15 amino acids. CDR1 and CDR2 from the germline V gene are MGHDK and SYGVNS. CDR3 in DNA: TGTGCCAGCAGTGATGGGCGCAGGGGGATAAACGAGCAGTACTTC. Its protein is CASSDGRRGINEQYF.

The V and J genes are TRBV7-2 and TRBJ1-5; TRBD1 might be the D (5 bases). The germline V and J ends were trimmed by 5 bases and 5 bases, with 16 bases remaining between them. The germline V gene encodes CDR1 SGHTA and CDR2 FQGNSA. CDR3 length equals 15 residues. The CDR3 region has the DNA TGTGCCAGCAGCCCGGACACGTTGGGGTATCAGCCCCAGCATTTT. Protein: CASSPDTLGYQPQHF.

The rearrangement uses TRBV6-1 and TRBJ1-3, with TRBD1 matching over 7 bases. There are 15 residues in the CDR3. Germline values: CDR1 MNHNS, CDR2 SASEGT. J gave up 1 base and V 8 bases, and 8 bases lay outside the gene matches. The CDR3 nucleotides are TGTGCCAGCCACCTAACAGGGGTTTCTGGAAACACCATATATTTT. As protein: CASHLTGVSGNTIYF.

The gene calls are TRBV6-1 and TRBJ1-1, with D maybe TRBD1 (5 bases). The CDR3 has 15 amino acids. Germline values: CDR1 MNHNS, CDR2 SASEGT. The V end lost 4 bases, the J end lost 1 base, and 13 bases lay between the germline ends. The chain's CDR3 is CASSARDLGNTEAFF. The CDR3 DNA sequence: TGTGCCAGCAGTGCCCGGGACCTTGGGAACACTGAAGCTTTCTTT.

This clone came up once. The chain links TRBV6-1 to TRBJ1-5; weak D call: TRBD1 (5 bases). CDR1 and CDR2 (germline): MNHNS, SASEGT. Trimming removed 1 base from V and 5 bases from J, with 9 bases in between. This CDR3 spans 14 amino acids. The CDR3 sequence is CASSEGQGHQPQHF. The CDR3 coding sequence is TGTGCCAGCAGTGAAGGGCAGGGTCATCAGCCCCAGCATTTT.

The chain joins TRBV11-3 to TRBJ2-1; D ambiguous. The CDR3 length is 17 residues. The germline CDR1 and CDR2 sequences are SGHNT and YENEEA. With 1 base removed from V and 8 bases from J, the gap between germline ends came to 21 bases. The CDR3 DNA follows: TGTGCCAGCAGCTTAGGACGTTTCGGTGCCAGAGAAGATGAGCAGTTCTTC. This codes for CASSLGRFGAREDEQFF.

The chain has TRBV9 and TRBJ2-2, with 10 positions matching TRBD2. The CDR3 length is 17 residues. V shed 0 bases, J shed 6 bases, and the junction held 8 bases outside the gene matches. Germline V lookup: CDR1 SGDLS, CDR2 YYNGEE. This CDR3 reads CASSVARLAGVAGELFF. The DNA for the CDR3 is TGTGCCAGCAGCGTAGCTCGGCTAGCGGGAGTTGCCGGGGAGCTGTTTTTT.

This chain joins TRBV2 and TRBJ2-3; no clear D gene. This CDR3 is built from 12 residues. Germline V gives CDR1 SNHLY, CDR2 FYNNEI. The V end was cut by 6 bases, the J end by 2 bases, with 6 bases between. CDR3 coding DNA: TGTGCCAGCAGCGTATCCACAGATACGCAGTATTTT. Residues: CASSVSTDTQYF. Variable domain in full (rest from reference TRBV2 and TRBJ2-3): EPEVTQTPSHQVTQMGQEVILRCVPISNHLYFYWYRQILGQKVEFLVSFYNNEISEKSEIFDDQFSVERPDGSNFTLKIRSTKLEDSAMYFCASSVSTDTQYFGPGTRLTVL.

The gene calls are TRBV29-1 and TRBJ2-7; D possibly corresponds to TRBD2 (6 bases). In germline, CDR1 is SQVTM, CDR2 ANQGSEA. This CDR3 is 14 amino acids long. V was trimmed by 4 bases and J by 0 bases, leaving 13 bases between them. The chain's CDR3 is CSVVTGLSSYEQYF. The CDR3 nucleotides are TGCAGCGTTGTAACGGGACTGAGCTCCTACGAGCAGTACTTC.

This chain links TRBV5-4 with TRBJ2-7; 10 bases fit TRBD2. With 5 bases clipped from V and 2 bases from J, the junction kept 13 bases outside the gene matches. Germline CDR1 is SGHNT and CDR2 is YYREEE (reference sequence). This CDR3 is built from 17 residues. The CDR3 nucleotides are TGTGCCAGCAGAGGGCCCATAACTAGCGGGACAACCTACGAGCAGTACTTC. This encodes CASRGPITSGTTYEQYF.